This TCR beta chain was documented in a study of T cell repertoires in cytomegalovirus infection. Study overall: CMV infection and matching HLA type were both indicated by public TCR beta signatures. Points from the study as a whole: There were HLA-C-restricted CMV-specific TCR beta clonotypes dominating the ex vivo response.

TCRdb re-derived calls from the reads in MiXCR, one entry per CDR3 protein. The sample has roughly 570,000 distinct CDR3 sequences; about 40% are singletons. CDR1 SGHTA and CDR2 FQGNSA come from the germline V gene. The junction had 14 bases not matched to a gene; V was cut back by 10 bases and J by 7 bases. The CDR3 is made up of 14 amino acids. Regarding this clonotype: The target antigen is unknown.

The V call is TRBV7-2, the J call TRBJ1-1, with 8 bases matching TRBD1. Sequences were derived from cultured PBMCs, sampled from culture after CMV antigen stimulation. The sequence derives from a human donor in good health (CMV status not recorded). Some clones in this sample may be carry-over from other donors' samples. CDR3 amino acids: CAIPTGGGGSEAFF. CDR3 nucleotides: TGTGCCATTCCAACAGGGGGGGGCGGGAGTGAAGCTTTCTTT.